Following are 29 T cell receptor beta chains from one sample sequenced in a study of vaccination effects on CD4 cells after COVID-19. The table came from immunoSEQ multiplex PCR; TCRdb's copy has only in-frame clones and leaves some out. The sample gives tens of thousands of clones, roughly 76% of which show up once; about 0.91% is in the top ten. Which antigens these TCRs recognize remains unknown. Prior to sequencing, the ViraFEST assay stimulated PBMC with viral peptide pools, which expanded the antigen-specific CD4+ T cells. Following 10 days of culture, CD4+ T cells were isolated. Each participant was administered two doses of either the BNT162b2 or the mRNA-1273 vaccine. The sample here was CD4+ T cells from PBMCs cultured with HCoV-OC43 spike peptides, taken after COVID-19 vaccination. This sample's subset: HCoV-OC43 spike overlapping peptide pool stimulation. All receptors come from a human donor who received a COVID-19 vaccine.

This chain uses TRBV18 with TRBJ2-1; D may be TRBD1 (5 bases). Germline V gene lookup returns CDR1 KGHSH and CDR2 LQKENI. V was shortened by 2 bases and J by 0 bases, with 5 bases between the two germline ends. The CDR3 runs to 14 residues. The CDR3, as DNA: TGTGCCAGCTCACCAGACAGCTCCTACAATGAGCAGTTCTTC. Translating gives CASSPDSSYNEQFF.

The chain joins TRBV19 to TRBJ2-2, with a possible D match to TRBD2 (7 bases). Looked up from germline, CDR1 is LNHDA and CDR2 is SQIVND (reference sequence). CDR3 size: 16 residues. V shed 5 bases and J shed 4 bases, with 17 bases lying between them. DNA for the CDR3: TGTGCCAGTAGTCAACCGGGGGGCTCGGGCACCGGGGAGCTGTTTTTT. This gives the protein CASSQPGGSGTGELFF.

This chain joins TRBV25-1 and TRBJ2-6; D is unclear. The CDR3 is made up of 16 amino acids. Germline values: CDR1 MGHDK, CDR2 SYGVNS. Deletions cut 7 bases from V and 0 bases from J, with 13 bases between. The CDR3 DNA reads as TGTGCCAGCACCCAATCCGGGTTCTCTGGGGCCAACGTCCTGACTTTC. This sequence encodes CASTQSGFSGANVLTF.

This clone appeared a few times. The V and J genes are TRBV4-1 and TRBJ1-6; tentative D call: TRBD1 (6 bases). This CDR3 region has 13 residues. V was trimmed by 4 bases and J by 9 bases, leaving 10 bases between them. Germline V gene data show CDR1 as MGHRA and CDR2 as YSYEKL. The CDR3 DNA follows: TGCGCCAGCAGCCGAGGACAGTTTTCACCCCTCCACTTT. Its translation: CASSRGQFSPLHF.

This clone was seen a single time. V gene TRBV29-1 combines with J gene TRBJ2-4, with 8 bases fitting TRBD1. Germline V lookup: CDR1 SQVTM, CDR2 ANQGSEA. This CDR3 has 13 amino acids. The V segment lost 3 bases and the J segment 10 bases; nucleotides outside the gene matches: 8. The chain's CDR3 is CSVETGASYIQYF. The CDR3 nucleotides are TGCAGCGTTGAGACAGGGGCTTCATATATTCAGTACTTC.

This chain uses TRBV7-2 with TRBJ2-2; 9 bases are a match to TRBD1. This CDR3 contains 16 residues. The germline V gene has CDR1 SGHTA and CDR2 FQGNSA. J gave up 5 bases and V 3 bases, and 7 bases lay outside the gene matches. The CDR3 protein is CASSFYPGTGTGELFF. The CDR3 DNA reads as TGTGCCAGCAGCTTTTATCCCGGGACAGGGACCGGGGAGCTGTTTTTT.

This clone was detected once. This chain connects TRBV5-8 to TRBJ2-3, with D maybe TRBD2 (6 bases). The CDR3 consists of 14 residues. Germline CDR1 is SGHTS and CDR2 is YDEGEE. V was trimmed by 2 bases and J by 5 bases, leaving 12 bases between them. The DNA for the CDR3 is TGTGCCAGCAGCTTAGATACCGGGGGAGATACGCAGTATTTT. As protein: CASSLDTGGDTQYF.

The count of this clone is one. The chain is built from TRBV2 and TRBJ2-3, with 7 nucleotides matching TRBD1. The trim removed 4 bases at V and 6 bases at J, leaving 10 bases unmatched. The CDR3 contains 15 residues. Germline V gene sequence: CDR1 SNHLY, CDR2 FYNNEI. Here the CDR3 reads CASSVIFQGVDTQYF. The CDR3 coding sequence is TGTGCCAGCAGTGTAATTTTCCAGGGGGTGGATACGCAGTATTTT.

The table lists this clone with a few counts. The CDR3 bases are TGTGCCAGCAGCCAACAGGGTTTGGAGCAGTTCTTC. Translating it yields CASSQQGLEQFF. The chain links TRBV12-3 or TRBV12-4 to TRBJ2-1; D perhaps matches TRBD1 (6 bases). V was shortened by 6 bases and J by 10 bases, with 13 bases between the two germline ends. The CDR3 loop spans 12 amino acids.

This clone was picked up a small number of times. CDR3 DNA sequence: TGTGCCAGCAGGAAAAGGACTAGCGGCCAAGAGACCCAGTACTTC. This translates into CASRKRTSGQETQYF. The chain combines TRBV6-5 with TRBJ2-5; TRBD2 aligns across 10 bases. The CDR3 extends over 15 amino acids. Germline CDR1 and CDR2: MNHEY and SVGAGI. Losses at the gene ends were 6 bases for V and 1 base for J; bases not matched to a gene: 5.

This clone was recorded a few times. This chain connects TRBV5-1 to TRBJ1-4, with TRBD1 matching 9 bases. The J segment lost 8 bases and the V segment lost 4 bases, leaving 6 bases of the junction unmatched. Germline V gene lookup returns CDR1 SGHRS and CDR2 YFSETQ. The CDR3 covers 14 residues. CDR3 coding DNA: TGCGCCAGCAGCCTAGACAGGGGGACGGAAAAACTGTTTTTT. Translation: CASSLDRGTEKLFF.

This chain links TRBV6-1 with TRBJ2-7; D unresolved. Germline V gene lookup returns CDR1 MNHNS and CDR2 SASEGT. V was pared by 1 base and J by 4 bases, with 5 bases between. The CDR3 consists of 12 residues. CDR3 DNA: TGTGCCAGCAGTGAAGGGGCTTACGAGCAGTACGTC. Encoded protein: CASSEGAYEQYV.

The V call is TRBV2, the J call TRBJ1-1, with D maybe TRBD1 (6 bases). V was clipped by 0 bases and J by 11 bases, with 16 bases between them. Per the germline V gene, CDR1 is SNHLY and CDR2 is FYNNEI. This CDR3 is 14 amino acids long. The CDR3: CASSEARQGLKAFF. The CDR3 nucleotides read TGTGCCAGCAGTGAAGCGCGGCAGGGGCTCAAGGCTTTCTTT.

This clone was seen once. V usage is TRBV29-1 and J usage is TRBJ1-2; D call uncertain. This CDR3 has 11 residues. The V end was cut by 7 bases, the J end by 5 bases, with 11 bases between. From germline, CDR1 is SQVTM and CDR2 ANQGSEA. In DNA, the CDR3 is TGCAGCGCCTCAGGTGGATATGGCTACACCTTC. Protein: CSASGGYGYTF.

This chain links TRBV18 with TRBJ1-5; D not certain. The CDR3 extends over 15 amino acids. Germline values: CDR1 KGHSH, CDR2 LQKENI. The germline V and J ends were trimmed by 2 bases and 6 bases, with 14 bases remaining between them. The CDR3 nucleotides are TGTGCCAGCTCACCAGTCGCTCAGGATAGTCAGCCCCAGCATTTT. It yields the protein CASSPVAQDSQPQHF.

This clone showed up just a few times. The V and J genes are TRBV7-3 and TRBJ2-1, with 8 bases that match TRBD1. The CDR3 contains 13 residues. V dropped 2 bases and J dropped 10; count of bases not matched to a gene: 4. CDR1 and CDR2 (germline): SGHTA, FQGTGA. CDR3 protein: CASSLLRTGEQFF. The CDR3 nucleotides are TGTGCCAGCAGCTTACTTCGGACAGGGGAGCAGTTCTTC.

This clone was observed once. The chain is built from TRBV4-1 and TRBJ1-6; perhaps TRBD1 as D (5 bases). The CDR3 is 13 amino acids. CDR1 is MGHRA, CDR2 YSYEKL, per germline. V was cut by 1 base and J by 10 bases, with 8 bases left in between. CDR3 protein: CASSQGGWSPLHF. For the CDR3, the DNA is TGCGCCAGCAGCCAAGGGGGGTGGTCACCCCTCCACTTT.

The genes are TRBV24-1 and TRBJ2-2; D unresolved. In germline, CDR1 is KGHDR, CDR2 SFDVKD. This CDR3 spans 14 amino acids. V gave up 6 bases and J gave up 6 bases, with 13 bases separating them. CDR3 nucleotide sequence: TGTGCCACCAGTTCGGCTCAAAAGGCCGGGGAGCTGTTTTTT. This codes for CATSSAQKAGELFF.

This chain connects TRBV27 to TRBJ1-4, with unresolved D. Germline-derived CDR1 and CDR2 are MNHEY and SMNVEV (reference sequence). V lost 0 bases and J 4 bases, leaving 9 bases between the germline ends. This CDR3 region has 15 residues. This CDR3 reads CASSLSLMLNEKLFF. The CDR3 region has the DNA TGTGCCAGCAGTTTATCGCTCATGCTTAATGAAAAACTGTTTTTT.

This chain joins TRBV5-1 and TRBJ2-1, with TRBD2 identical over 8 bases. Trimming removed 7 bases from V and 3 bases from J; junction bases left unmatched: 18. The germline CDR1 and CDR2 sequences are SGHRS and YFSETQ. The CDR3 consists of 18 residues. The CDR3 reads CASQSGVTGTRFYNEQFF. The CDR3 DNA is TGCGCCAGCCAAAGCGGGGTAACCGGGACTAGATTCTACAATGAGCAGTTCTTC.

J is TRBJ2-7 and V is TRBV6-5, with D possibly being TRBD2 (6 bases). In germline, CDR1 is MNHEY, CDR2 SVGAGI. V shed 6 bases and J shed 0 bases, with 12 bases lying between them. The CDR3 covers 14 residues. The CDR3 loop reads CASRSGGSSYEQYV. The CDR3 DNA sequence: TGTGCCAGCAGGTCTGGGGGGTCCTCCTACGAGCAGTACGTC.

The genes are TRBV2 and TRBJ1-2; perhaps TRBD1 as D (5 bases). Trimming left V 6 bases short and J 5 bases short, with 10 bases between. Per the germline V gene, CDR1 is SNHLY and CDR2 is FYNNEI. The CDR3 totals 12 residues. This CDR3 reads CASRDTFYGYTF. As DNA, the CDR3 is TGTGCCAGCAGGGACACATTTTATGGCTACACCTTC.

The chain has TRBV5-1 and TRBJ2-5, with 10 bases aligning to TRBD1. The CDR3 has 15 residues. The junction had 9 bases not matched to a gene; V was cut back by 6 bases and J by 4 bases. Germline CDR1 reads SGHRS; CDR2 reads YFSETQ. This CDR3 reads CASNLLGQGTETQYF. The CDR3 region has the DNA TGCGCCAGCAATTTGCTGGGACAGGGGACAGAGACCCAGTACTTC.

The genes are TRBV6-5 and TRBJ1-1, with a possible D match to TRBD1 (5 bases). The CDR3 totals 15 residues. V shed 5 bases and J shed 5 bases, with 18 bases lying between them. In germline, CDR1 is MNHEY, CDR2 SVGAGI. The CDR3 DNA reads TGTGCCAGCAGTACCTCGGGGCGGGGTCGGACTGAAGCTTTCTTT. It codes for CASSTSGRGRTEAFF.

CDR3 in amino acids: CASSPGQGDGYTF. The CDR3 nucleotides are TGTGCCAGCAGCCCTGGACAGGGTGATGGCTACACCTTC. V usage is TRBV12-3 or TRBV12-4 and J usage is TRBJ1-2; 8 bases map to TRBD1. V was clipped by 6 bases and J by 6 bases; unmatched bases: 6. This CDR3 spans 13 amino acids.

This chain joins TRBV6-2 or TRBV6-3 and TRBJ2-7, with TRBD2 matching 8 bases. Trimming took 4 bases from V and 0 from J; bases not matched to a gene: 11. CDR3 length: 17 residues. CDR1 is MNHEY, CDR2 SVGEGT, per germline. Written as DNA, the CDR3 is TGTGCCAGCAGTTCCCCCCGAGGCGGGGGGCCCTCCTACGAGCAGTACGTC. Its protein product is CASSSPRGGGPSYEQYV.

This chain joins TRBV28 and TRBJ1-3; D uncertain. Trimming shortened V by 7 bases and J by 0 bases, and 4 bases separated the two germline ends. The CDR3 spans 12 residues. Germline values: CDR1 MDHEN, CDR2 SYDVKM. The CDR3 region has the DNA TGTGCCAGCACCGCCTCTGGAAACACCATATATTTT. Amino acids: CASTASGNTIYF.

The chain links TRBV27 to TRBJ1-5, with D perhaps matching TRBD1 (6 bases). Trimming cost V 2 bases and J 7 bases, with 9 bases left between them. There are 13 residues in the CDR3. CDR1 and CDR2 from the germline V gene are MNHEY and SMNVEV (reference sequence). CDR3: CASSLRGYQPQHF. The CDR3 DNA reads as TGTGCCAGCAGTTTAAGGGGGTACCAGCCCCAGCATTTT.

This sequence joins TRBV29-1 and TRBJ2-5, with TRBD1 identical over 10 bases. The CDR3 has 16 residues. With V trimmed by 1 base and J by 8 bases, 13 bases remained unmatched. The germline V gene encodes CDR1 SQVTM and CDR2 ANQGSEA. CDR3 in amino acids: CSVEVYRDRGRGTQYF. For the CDR3, the DNA is TGCAGCGTTGAAGTATACCGGGACAGGGGAAGGGGAACCCAGTACTTC.